What follows is one T cell receptor beta chain and its context. Antigen: not known. The data belong to a study of CD8+ T cells in alopecia areata. Study details: Treated patients were given oral tofacitinib, which was dosed at 5 to 10 mg twice daily. Study-level points and caveats: Mouse data revealed clearer TCR sharing than patient data did, a gap possibly tied to HLA. Higher clonality was seen in lesional scalp than in normal scalp, especially in alopecia totalis/universalis.

The authors extracted RNA and reverse transcribed it into cDNA as the sequencing template. Assay used: immunoSEQ multiplex PCR; TCRdb lists only in-frame clones, some missing. The sample includes 110,000 to 150,000 clones, about three fifths of them seen just once. The CDR3 has 14 amino acids. V lost 8 bases to trimming and J lost 8 bases; unmatched junction nucleotides: 12. Germline CDR1 reads SGHAT; CDR2 reads FQNNGV. The sample in question was CD4+ T cells sorted from blood, obtained at week 0. The chain combines TRBV11-2 with TRBJ2-4, with 7 bases matching TRBD2. The source is a human donor with alopecia areata. The CDR3 bases are TGTGCCAGCTTTCGGACTAGGAGATCAGACATTCAGTACTTC. Translated: CASFRTRRSDIQYF.